Listed here are 28 T cell receptor beta chains from one sample, sequenced in a study of cytomegalovirus exposure and HLA in healthy donors. The PCR had 60 Vbeta and 13 Jbeta primers. Some clones are missing from TCRdb's copy, which holds only in-frame ones; the method was immunoSEQ multiplex PCR. The sample yields 150,000 to 200,000 clones, around 79% seen once. Material: PBMCs. The receptors come from a woman aged 50 to 65 in good health and CMV-seronegative.

In its sample, this clone was seen a few times. The chain joins TRBV10-3 to TRBJ1-4; D remains ambiguous. Trimming shortened V by 0 bases and J by 4 bases, and 12 bases separated the two germline ends. The germline CDR1 and CDR2 sequences are ENHRY and SYGVKD. CDR3 length: 16 residues. The DNA for the CDR3 is TGTGCCATCAGTGAGTCGAGGAGCTCCTTTAATGAAAAACTGTTTTTT. This codes for CAISESRSSFNEKLFF.

On this clone itself: The junction departs from the called germline gene at one end, perhaps through a read error. The chain recombines TRBV7-9 with TRBJ2-6; no firm D call. CDR3 size: 13 residues. Germline CDR1 SEHNR, CDR2 FQNEAQ (reference sequence). CDR3 amino acids: CSSSRSGANVLTF. CDR3 nucleotides: TGTTCCAGCAGCCGTAGTGGGGCCAACGTCCTGACTTTC.

The gene calls are TRBV20-1 and TRBJ2-1, with 7 bases that match TRBD2. The CDR3 is made up of 11 amino acids. Unmatched junction bases numbered 6, after V lost 4 bases and J lost 12 bases. Looked up from germline, CDR1 is DFQATT and CDR2 is SNEGSKA (reference sequence). DNA for the CDR3: TGCAGTGCTACTAGCGGATTGGTGCAGTTCTTC. This codes for CSATSGLVQFF.

V and J are TRBV7-9 and TRBJ2-7; 7 bases agree with TRBD1. The CDR3 is made up of 14 amino acids. The J segment lost 2 bases and the V segment lost 3 bases, leaving 4 bases of the junction unmatched. The V gene's germline CDR1 is SEHNR and CDR2 FQNEAQ (reference sequence). The DNA of the CDR3 is TGTGCCAGCAGCTTCCGGACAGGCGCCTACGAGCAGTACTTC. This translates into CASSFRTGAYEQYF.

This chain joins TRBV19 and TRBJ1-1, with D tentatively TRBD1 (6 bases). This CDR3 spans 17 amino acids. The V gene lost 2 bases and the J gene lost 3 bases, with 19 bases spanning the gap. CDR1 is LNHDA and CDR2 is SQIVND in the germline V gene (reference sequence). The CDR3 loop is CASSIRLQGRRDTEAFF. DNA of the CDR3: TGTGCCAGTAGTATACGTTTACAGGGACGGAGAGACACTGAAGCTTTCTTT.

J is TRBJ1-2 and V is TRBV7-2, with 7 positions matching TRBD1. V shed 4 bases, J shed 7 bases, and the junction held 9 bases outside the gene matches. This CDR3 region has 14 residues. Germline CDR1 reads SGHTA; CDR2 reads FQGNSA. This CDR3 reads CASSSASNRGGYTF. The CDR3 DNA is TGTGCCAGCAGCTCTGCTTCCAACAGGGGTGGCTACACCTTC.

J is TRBJ1-6 and V is TRBV27, with D maybe TRBD1 (5 bases). The CDR3 is 15 amino acids. Germline CDR1 MNHEY, CDR2 SMNVEV (reference sequence). Trimming pared 5 bases from V and 7 bases from J, leaving 15 bases between. CDR3 residues: CASSPQVKGNSPLHF. CDR3 sequence (DNA): TGTGCCAGCAGTCCACAAGTTAAGGGGAATTCACCCCTCCACTTT.

The V and J genes are TRBV19 and TRBJ2-5; TRBD1 agrees at 9 bases. This CDR3 region has 14 residues. With 6 bases clipped from V and 4 bases from J, the junction kept 6 bases outside the gene matches. CDR1 and CDR2 (germline): LNHDA, SQIVND (reference sequence). The CDR3 DNA sequence: TGTGCCAGTAGAAAAACAGGGGGCGGAGAGACCCAGTACTTC. Protein: CASRKTGGGETQYF. The variable domain in full, with the rest retrieved from reference TRBV19 and TRBJ2-5, is DGGITQSPKYLFRKEGQNVTLSCEQNLNHDAMYWYRQDPGQGLRLIYYSQIVNDFQKGDIAEGYSVSREKKESFPLTVTSAQKNPTAFYLCASRKTGGGETQYFGPGTRLLVL.

J is TRBJ1-1 and V is TRBV19; a weak D match, TRBD1 (5 bases). The CDR3 runs 15 residues. V shed 7 bases and J shed 2 bases, with 17 bases lying between them. Per the germline V gene, CDR1 is LNHDA and CDR2 is SQIVND (reference sequence). The CDR3 bases are TGTGCCAGTATATTGAGATGGGGACTTAACACTGAAGCTTTCTTT. Encoded protein: CASILRWGLNTEAFF.

The J gene is TRBJ2-3, the V gene TRBV6-4; maybe TRBD2 (5 bases). The CDR3 spans 14 residues. The germline CDR1 and CDR2 sequences are MRHNA and SNTAGT. V was pared by 6 bases and J by 2 bases, with 12 bases between. CDR3 DNA: TGTGCCAGCAGCCTCGGGATTTACACAGATACGCAGTATTTT. It translates to CASSLGIYTDTQYF.

Note on this clone: A read error may produce the germline difference seen at one junction end. Other DNA sequences in this specimen translate into the identical CDR3. This sequence joins TRBV19 and TRBJ1-5; D may be TRBD1 (6 bases). The CDR3 runs to 16 residues. CDR1 is LNHDA, CDR2 SQIVND, per germline (reference sequence). The CDR3 DNA sequence: TGTGCCAGTAGTCAAAACTTTGAGGGGCCCGGGGGGGCCCAACATTTT. This sequence encodes CASSQNFEGPGGAQHF.

The V and J genes are TRBV5-1 and TRBJ2-7; 9 bases align to TRBD2. CDR3 size: 15 residues. V trimming: 5 bases; J trimming: 2 bases; junction bases outside the gene matches: 8. The germline CDR1 and CDR2 sequences are SGHRS and YFSETQ. The CDR3 loop reads CASSTSSGVPYEQYF. For the CDR3, the DNA is TGCGCCAGCAGTACTTCTAGCGGGGTACCCTACGAGCAGTACTTC.

V usage is TRBV5-1 and J usage is TRBJ2-2; 8 nucleotides agree with TRBD1. CDR3 length equals 18 residues. V lost 2 bases and J lost 4; bases outside the gene matches: 13. Per the germline V gene, CDR1 is SGHRS and CDR2 is YFSETQ. The CDR3 DNA is TGCGCCAGCAGCTTAGATCACGGGCAGGGGGCCATCACCGGGGAGCTGTTTTTT. It specifies CASSLDHGQGAITGELFF.

The CDR3 bases are TGTGCCAGCAAAGGGGACTCATGGACTGAAGCTTTCTTT. It translates to CASKGDSWTEAFF. The V gene is TRBV6-5, the J gene TRBJ1-1, with a possible D match to TRBD1 (5 bases). Germline V gives CDR1 MNHEY, CDR2 SVGAGI. The CDR3 has 13 amino acids. V dropped 7 bases and J dropped 5 bases, with 14 bases sitting between them.

In regard to this clone: Mismatch with germline at one junction end may stem from a read error. The chain couples TRBV2 to TRBJ1-2, with D unclear. The CDR3 loop spans 15 amino acids. From germline, CDR1 is SNHLY and CDR2 FYNNEI. CDR3: CASRELLPQNYGYTF. The DNA of the CDR3 is TGTGCCAGCCGTGAACTACTACCTCAGAACTATGGCTACACCTTC.

The chain uses TRBV29-1 and TRBJ1-1, with a possible D match to TRBD1 (6 bases). Trimming left V 4 bases short and J 5 bases short, with 8 bases between. The CDR3 has 11 residues. CDR1 and CDR2 from the germline V gene are SQVTM and ANQGSEA. As DNA, the CDR3 is TGCAGCGTTGTAAGGGGGACTGAAGCTTTCTTT. This sequence encodes CSVVRGTEAFF.

This chain links TRBV7-3 with TRBJ2-4; a possible D gene is TRBD2 (6 bases). There are 13 residues in the CDR3. Trimming took 1 base from V and 8 from J, leaving 9 bases between them. Germline V CDR1 and CDR2: SGHTA, FQGTGA. CDR3 in DNA: TGTGCCAGCAGCTTAATGGGGGGAGACATTCAGTACTTC. This encodes CASSLMGGDIQYF.

This chain uses TRBV7-2 with TRBJ2-3, with a possible D match to TRBD2 (5 bases). Per the germline V gene, CDR1 is SGHTA and CDR2 is FQGNSA. The CDR3 runs 14 residues. Trimming cost V 1 base and J 6 bases, with 11 bases left between them. The CDR3 nucleotides read TGTGCCAGCAGCTTAGGAGGGTCGGTCGATACGCAGTATTTT. Translation: CASSLGGSVDTQYF.

This chain joins TRBV5-1 and TRBJ1-2; D is unresolved. The V gene's germline CDR1 is SGHRS and CDR2 YFSETQ. This CDR3 comprises 14 residues. V dropped 3 bases and J dropped 6 bases, with 15 bases sitting between them. The CDR3 region is CASSSADLADGYTF. DNA of the CDR3: TGCGCCAGCAGCTCCGCTGACTTGGCGGATGGCTACACCTTC.

The genes are TRBV5-6 and TRBJ2-5, with TRBD1 as a possible D gene (6 bases). The CDR3 length is 13 residues. The ends were cut back, 4 bases at V and 5 bases at J, with 12 bases in the middle. Germline-derived CDR1 and CDR2 are SGHDT and YYEEEE. The CDR3 reads CASSATGSETQYF. DNA for the CDR3: TGTGCCAGCAGCGCGACAGGTTCCGAGACCCAGTACTTC.

The J gene is TRBJ2-7, the V gene TRBV28, with D unresolved. The CDR3 contains 12 residues. The V gene lost 6 bases and the J gene lost 0 bases, with 6 bases spanning the gap. The V gene's germline CDR1 is MDHEN and CDR2 SYDVKM. CDR3 in DNA: TGTGCCAGCAGATTGAGCTCCTACGAGCAGTACTTC. Its translation: CASRLSSYEQYF.

The chain uses TRBV19 and TRBJ1-5, with unresolved D. The V gene lost 1 base and the J gene lost 3 bases, with 7 bases spanning the gap. Looked up from germline, CDR1 is LNHDA and CDR2 is SQIVND (reference sequence). This CDR3 region has 14 residues. The CDR3 region is CASSIGQFNQPQHF. The CDR3 nucleotides read TGTGCCAGTAGTATAGGTCAGTTCAATCAGCCCCAGCATTTT.

V and J are TRBV7-2 and TRBJ2-7; 9 nucleotides agree with TRBD1. Germline values: CDR1 SGHTA, CDR2 FQGNSA. The CDR3 has 16 amino acids. V gave up 5 bases and J gave up 2 bases; unmatched junction bases: 10. The CDR3 bases are TGTGCCAGCAGCCGACAAGGGACAGGGCGCCCCTACGAGCAGTACTTC. Translating gives CASSRQGTGRPYEQYF.

V and J are TRBV5-1 and TRBJ1-2, with 11 bases lining up with TRBD1. Losses at the gene ends were 4 bases for V and 4 bases for J; bases not matched to a gene: 3. CDR1 and CDR2 from the germline V gene are SGHRS and YFSETQ. The CDR3 totals 14 residues. This CDR3 is CASSQGQGAYGYTF. The CDR3 DNA sequence: TGCGCCAGCAGCCAAGGACAGGGGGCCTATGGCTACACCTTC. Variable domain in full (rest from reference TRBV5-1 and TRBJ1-2): KAGVTQTPRYLIKTRGQQVTLSCSPISGHRSVSWYQQTPGQGLQFLFEYFSETQRNKGNFPGRFSGRQFSNSRSEMNVSTLELGDSALYLCASSQGQGAYGYTFGSGTRLTVV.

The J gene is TRBJ1-3, the V gene TRBV10-3; perhaps TRBD1 as D (5 bases). Per germline, CDR1 ENHRY and CDR2 SYGVKD. The CDR3 has 13 amino acids. V was cut by 3 bases and J by 8 bases, with 11 bases left in between. The CDR3 sequence: CAISEQVRDTIYF. CDR3 sequence (DNA): TGTGCCATCAGTGAACAGGTCCGTGACACCATATATTTT.

The rearrangement uses TRBV7-2 and TRBJ1-1; a weak D match, TRBD1 (6 bases). V was clipped by 4 bases and J by 4 bases, with 16 bases between them. CDR3 size: 15 residues. Germline CDR1 and CDR2: SGHTA and FQGNSA. The CDR3 nucleotides are TGTGCCAGCAGCTCGTCCATGGGGGCGGGCACTGAAGCTTTCTTT. Translation gives CASSSSMGAGTEAFF.

The rearrangement uses TRBV19 and TRBJ2-7, with D possibly TRBD1 on 5 matching bases. Per germline, CDR1 LNHDA and CDR2 SQIVND (reference sequence). The CDR3 has 14 amino acids. With 5 bases removed from V and 2 bases from J, the gap between germline ends came to 13 bases. CDR3 sequence: CASSVTGHAYEQYF. CDR3 bases: TGTGCCAGTAGTGTAACCGGACACGCCTACGAGCAGTACTTC.

The genes are TRBV9 and TRBJ2-2; TRBD1 is a possible D gene (5 bases). Germline values: CDR1 SGDLS, CDR2 YYNGEE. V gave up 6 bases and J gave up 1 base, with 7 bases separating them. The CDR3 runs 13 residues. In nucleotides, the CDR3 is TGTGCCAGCACTACAGGGAACACCGGGGAGCTGTTTTTT. Translated, it gives CASTTGNTGELFF.